These T cell receptor beta chains were read from a single sample in a study of blood T cell repertoires in COVID-19. TCRdb keeps only in-frame clones here, not all; method: immunoSEQ multiplex PCR. The profile shows around 330,000 clones, approximately 90% of them singletons. The specimen was peripheral blood. These receptors were obtained from a woman in her forties or fifties with active or convalescent COVID-19. CDR3s include the opening cysteine and the closing phenylalanine or tryptophan. A D gene is named only where the DNA matches it firmly. Only some rows state a clone size, as once, few, many or a class for expanded clones.

D gene: .; clone size: .; J gene: TRBJ2-1; V gene: TRBV7-6; CDR3 DNA: TGTGCCAGCAGCTTAATGAGCGGGACAACCTACAATGAGCAGTTCTTC; CDR3 protein: CASSLMSGTTYNEQFF
D gene: TRBD2; clone size: .; J gene: TRBJ2-1; V gene: TRBV24-1; CDR3 DNA: TGTGCCACCAGTGACTACCCCTCTACCTACATAGTACTAGCGGGGGGAGGGAATGAGCAGTTCTTC; CDR3 protein: CATSDYPSTYIVLAGGGNEQFF
D gene: .; clone size: .; J gene: TRBJ1-1; V gene: TRBV4-2; CDR3 DNA: TGTGCCAGCAGCCAAGCGAGAAACACTGAAGCTTTCTTT; CDR3 protein: CASSQARNTEAFF
D gene: TRBD1; clone size: .; J gene: TRBJ1-2; V gene: TRBV7-2; CDR3 DNA: TGTGCCAGCAGCCACGGACAGGATCCTGGCTACACCTTC; CDR3 protein: CASSHGQDPGYTF
D gene: .; clone size: .; J gene: TRBJ2-1; V gene: TRBV7-6; CDR3 DNA: TGTGCCAGCAGCTCGCAAGCCCGGGTCTCCTACAATGAGCAGTTCTTC; CDR3 protein: CASSSQARVSYNEQFF
D gene: TRBD1; clone size: .; J gene: TRBJ1-2; V gene: TRBV15; CDR3 DNA: TGTGCCACCAGCAGAGATACAGGGGCCGGCGGCTACACCTTC; CDR3 protein: CATSRDTGAGGYTF
D gene: .; clone size: .; J gene: TRBJ1-2; V gene: TRBV7-3; CDR3 DNA: TGTGCCAGCAGCTTAAGCCCTCAGGGAACTCAAGGGGGCTACACCTTC; CDR3 protein: CASSLSPQGTQGGYTF
D gene: .; clone size: .; J gene: TRBJ2-1; V gene: TRBV6-2/TRBV6-3; CDR3 DNA: TGTGCCAGCAGTTACGGAGCGGCTACCGGCTACAATGAGCAGTTCTTC; CDR3 protein: CASSYGAATGYNEQFF
D gene: TRBD2; clone size: .; J gene: TRBJ2-7; V gene: TRBV7-8; CDR3 DNA: TGTGCCAGCAGCTTAGAGCGCGGGAGGGCCTACGAGCAGTACTTC; CDR3 protein: CASSLERGRAYEQYF
D gene: TRBD2; clone size: .; J gene: TRBJ2-1; V gene: TRBV28; CDR3 DNA: TGTGCCAGCAGCCAAGTAGCGGGAGACGGTTACAATGAGCAGTTCTTC; CDR3 protein: CASSQVAGDGYNEQFF
D gene: .; clone size: many; J gene: TRBJ1-1; V gene: TRBV18; CDR3 DNA: TGTGCCAGCTCACCACGCCAGGGACTGGATGAAGCTTTCTTT; CDR3 protein: CASSPRQGLDEAFF
D gene: TRBD1; clone size: .; J gene: TRBJ1-4; V gene: TRBV27; CDR3 DNA: TGTGCCAGCAGTCCCAGGGGGCCCGGTGAAAAACTGTTTTTT; CDR3 protein: CASSPRGPGEKLFF
D gene: TRBD2; clone size: once; J gene: TRBJ2-1; V gene: TRBV27; CDR3 DNA: TGTGCCAGCAGTCACGGCGGGACTAGCGGGAGTATCTCCTACAATGAGCAGTTCTTC; CDR3 protein: CASSHGGTSGSISYNEQFF
D gene: TRBD1; clone size: .; J gene: TRBJ1-4; V gene: TRBV5-1; CDR3 DNA: TGCGCCAGCAGCTTGGCGCAGGGGGGTAATGAAAAACTGTTTTTT; CDR3 protein: CASSLAQGGNEKLFF
D gene: .; clone size: .; J gene: TRBJ2-1; V gene: TRBV4-3; CDR3 DNA: TGCGCCAGCAGCCAAAGGCAGGGGAATGAGCAGTTCTTC; CDR3 protein: CASSQRQGNEQFF
D gene: TRBD1; clone size: .; J gene: TRBJ1-4; V gene: TRBV10-3; CDR3 DNA: TGTGCCATCAGTGACGGGACAAGGACAGGGGAAAAACTGTTTTTT; CDR3 protein: CAISDGTRTGEKLFF
D gene: .; clone size: .; J gene: TRBJ2-1; V gene: TRBV5-4; CDR3 DNA: TGTGCCAGCAGCTTGGATCAGGGGGGCGGGGATGAGCAGTTCTTC; CDR3 protein: CASSLDQGGGDEQFF
D gene: .; clone size: .; J gene: TRBJ1-5; V gene: TRBV6-6; CDR3 DNA: TGTGCCAGCACCTACCAAACTAGCAATCAGCCCCAGCATTTT; CDR3 protein: CASTYQTSNQPQHF
D gene: .; clone size: .; J gene: TRBJ2-1; V gene: TRBV12-3/TRBV12-4; CDR3 DNA: TGTGCCAGCAGTTCACAGGGTAATGAGCAGTTCTTC; CDR3 protein: CASSSQGNEQFF
D gene: .; clone size: .; J gene: TRBJ1-5; V gene: TRBV28; CDR3 DNA: TGTGCCAGCAGTACCCCCCCGGAGCTCGGGTATCAGCCCCAGCATTTT; CDR3 protein: CASSTPPELGYQPQHF
D gene: .; clone size: once; J gene: TRBJ1-1; V gene: TRBV6-5; CDR3 DNA: TGTGCCAGCAGAATCCTACTTCAGGATGCAGCTTTCTTT; CDR3 protein: CASRILLQDAAFF
D gene: TRBD2; clone size: .; J gene: TRBJ2-2; V gene: TRBV7-2; CDR3 DNA: TGTGCCAGCACCCGACGCCCCAATGGACTAGCGGGAGGTCAAGAGCTGTTTTTT; CDR3 protein: CASTRRPNGLAGGQELFF
D gene: .; clone size: .; J gene: TRBJ1-1; V gene: TRBV20-1; CDR3 DNA: TGCAGTGCTAGTTGGGGGCGCGGCACTGAAGCTTTCTTT; CDR3 protein: CSASWGRGTEAFF
D gene: .; clone size: .; J gene: TRBJ1-5; V gene: TRBV28; CDR3 DNA: TGTGCCAGCAGTCCCGACCCAGAGGAGCAGCCCCAGCATTTT; CDR3 protein: CASSPDPEEQPQHF
D gene: .; clone size: .; J gene: TRBJ2-5; V gene: TRBV12-3/TRBV12-4; CDR3 DNA: TGTGCCAGCAGTTTGTGGGAGCAAGAGACCCAGTACTTC; CDR3 protein: CASSLWEQETQYF
D gene: .; clone size: once; J gene: TRBJ1-4; V gene: TRBV30; CDR3 DNA: TGTGCCTGGAGTGCCTCTGCGTCGAAACTGTTTTTT; CDR3 protein: CAWSASASKLFF
D gene: .; clone size: .; J gene: TRBJ1-6; V gene: TRBV2; CDR3 DNA: TGTGCCAGCACCCGGTGGAGTAGCAAGAGCTCCTATAATTCACCCCTCCACTTT; CDR3 protein: CASTRWSSKSSYNSPLHF
D gene: .; clone size: .; J gene: TRBJ2-7; V gene: TRBV27; CDR3 DNA: TGTGCCAGCAGCCCAGGGACTGGGAGCTCCTACGAGCAGTACTTC; CDR3 protein: CASSPGTGSSYEQYF
D gene: .; clone size: .; J gene: TRBJ2-7; V gene: TRBV12-3/TRBV12-4; CDR3 DNA: TGTGCCAGCAGCTATACTAGTTTCGAGCAGTACTTC; CDR3 protein: CASSYTSFEQYF
D gene: .; clone size: .; J gene: TRBJ2-1; V gene: TRBV27; CDR3 DNA: TGTGCCAGCAGTTTAGGGATTAGCGGAAACAATGAGCAGTTCTTC; CDR3 protein: CASSLGISGNNEQFF
D gene: .; clone size: once; J gene: TRBJ2-1; V gene: TRBV9; CDR3 DNA: TGTGCCAGCAGCGTAGGATCACAGAACAATGAGCAGTTCTTC; CDR3 protein: CASSVGSQNNEQFF
D gene: TRBD1; clone size: .; J gene: TRBJ1-2; V gene: TRBV5-4; CDR3 DNA: TGTGCCAGCAGCTTGGAAAATTTACGGACAGGGCCCTATGGCTACACCTTC; CDR3 protein: CASSLENLRTGPYGYTF
D gene: .; clone size: .; J gene: TRBJ1-5; V gene: TRBV7-6; CDR3 DNA: TGTGCCAGCAGCTTAGCGGAGCTACAGCCCCAGCATTTT; CDR3 protein: CASSLAELQPQHF
D gene: .; clone size: .; J gene: TRBJ2-7; V gene: TRBV29-1; CDR3 DNA: TGCAGCGCCCTCAATTCAGGATACGAGCAGTACTTC; CDR3 protein: CSALNSGYEQYF
D gene: .; clone size: .; J gene: TRBJ2-3; V gene: TRBV3-1/TRBV3-2; CDR3 DNA: TGTGCCAGCAGCCAAGGTGGCAGGGCCACAGATACGCAGTATTTT; CDR3 protein: CASSQGGRATDTQYF
D gene: TRBD1; clone size: .; J gene: TRBJ2-4; V gene: TRBV5-1; CDR3 DNA: TGCGCCAGCAGCTTCCGGGACAGGGGAGTAAAGAACATTCAGTACTTC; CDR3 protein: CASSFRDRGVKNIQYF
D gene: .; clone size: .; J gene: TRBJ1-1; V gene: TRBV4-1; CDR3 DNA: TGCGCCAGCAGCCAACTTACAGGGACTGAAGCTTTCTTT; CDR3 protein: CASSQLTGTEAFF
D gene: TRBD1; clone size: .; J gene: TRBJ2-3; V gene: TRBV28; CDR3 DNA: TGTGCCAGCAGTTCGATCCGGGACAGGGCAGCATCAGATACGCAGTATTTT; CDR3 protein: CASSSIRDRAASDTQYF
D gene: .; clone size: .; J gene: TRBJ2-7; V gene: TRBV12-3/TRBV12-4; CDR3 DNA: TGTGCCAGCAGTTTGTCCGCCTACGAGCAGTACTTC; CDR3 protein: CASSLSAYEQYF
D gene: .; clone size: .; J gene: TRBJ1-6; V gene: TRBV5-8; CDR3 DNA: TGTGCCAGCAGCTTGGCCCAGAATTCACCCCTCCACTTT; CDR3 protein: CASSLAQNSPLHF